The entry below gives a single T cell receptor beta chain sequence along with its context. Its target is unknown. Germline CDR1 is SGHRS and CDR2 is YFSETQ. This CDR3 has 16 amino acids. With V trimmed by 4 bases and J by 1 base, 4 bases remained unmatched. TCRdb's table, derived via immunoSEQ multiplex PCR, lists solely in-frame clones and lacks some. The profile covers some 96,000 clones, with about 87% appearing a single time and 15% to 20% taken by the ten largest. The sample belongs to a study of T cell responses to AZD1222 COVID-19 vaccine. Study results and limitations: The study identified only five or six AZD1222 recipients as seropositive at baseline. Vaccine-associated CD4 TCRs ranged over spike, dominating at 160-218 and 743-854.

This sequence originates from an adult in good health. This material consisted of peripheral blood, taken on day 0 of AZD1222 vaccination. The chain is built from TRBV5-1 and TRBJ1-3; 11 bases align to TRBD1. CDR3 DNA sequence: TGCGCCAGCAGCAGAGGACAGGGGGCTTCTGGAAACACCATATATTTT. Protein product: CASSRGQGASGNTIYF.